The clone carrying this T cell receptor (beta chain) was observed a single time. The CDR3 covers 13 residues. The sample comes from a study of blood T cell repertoires in COVID-19. The protocol was immunoSEQ multiplex PCR, while the TCRdb copy is restricted to in-frame clones and leaves out a portion. The profile shows 200,000 to 300,000 clones, 88% of them singletons. The source material was peripheral blood. The receptor was derived from a middle-aged woman who had recovered from COVID-19. The rearrangement uses TRBV21-1 and TRBJ2-5; TRBD1 is the table's D call, not checked against the DNA. TRBV21-1 is a known pseudogene. Here the CDR3 DNA reads TGTGCCAGCAGCGGGGCCGCCCAAGAGACCCAGTACTTC. Encoded protein: CASSGAAQETQYF.